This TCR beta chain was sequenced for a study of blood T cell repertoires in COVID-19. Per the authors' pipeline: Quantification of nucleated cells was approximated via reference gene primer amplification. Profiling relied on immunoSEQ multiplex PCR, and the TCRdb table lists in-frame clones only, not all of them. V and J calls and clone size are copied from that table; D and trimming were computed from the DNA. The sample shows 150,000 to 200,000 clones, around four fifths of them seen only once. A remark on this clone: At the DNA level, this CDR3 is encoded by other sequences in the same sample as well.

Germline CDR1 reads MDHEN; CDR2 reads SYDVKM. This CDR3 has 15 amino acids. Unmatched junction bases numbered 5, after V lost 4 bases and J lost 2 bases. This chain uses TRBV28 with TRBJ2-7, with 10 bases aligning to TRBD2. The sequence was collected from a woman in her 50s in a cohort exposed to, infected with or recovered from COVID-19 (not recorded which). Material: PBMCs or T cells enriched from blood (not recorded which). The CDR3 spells CASSSPAGGPYEQYF. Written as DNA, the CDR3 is TGTGCCAGCAGTTCGCCAGCGGGAGGGCCCTACGAGCAGTACTTC.